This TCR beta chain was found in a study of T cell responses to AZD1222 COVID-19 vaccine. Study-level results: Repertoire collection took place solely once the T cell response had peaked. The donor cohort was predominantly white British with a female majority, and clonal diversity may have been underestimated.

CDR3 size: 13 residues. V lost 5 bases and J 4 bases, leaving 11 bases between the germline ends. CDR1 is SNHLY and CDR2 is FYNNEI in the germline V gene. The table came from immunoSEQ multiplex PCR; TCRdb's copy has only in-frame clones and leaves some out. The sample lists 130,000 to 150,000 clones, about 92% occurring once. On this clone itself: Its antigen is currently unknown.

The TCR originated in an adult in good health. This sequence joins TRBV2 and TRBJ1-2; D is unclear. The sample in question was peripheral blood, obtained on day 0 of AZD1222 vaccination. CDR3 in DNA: TGTGCCAGCAGTATACTTGACACCTATGGCTACACCTTC. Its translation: CASSILDTYGYTF.